This T cell receptor beta chain was profiled in a study of cytomegalovirus exposure and HLA in healthy donors (dated by TCRdb to about 2017). Turning to the overall study: The 700 or so repertoires of the first cohort and the 95 to 150 validation repertoires were produced on the same platform, according to a later analysis. The study combined high-throughput TCR immunosequencing, statistical association of individual TCRs with disease status, and machine learning to predict cytomegalovirus infection status. The study aimed to test whether signatures of past pathogen exposure could be identified by cataloging public T cell receptors. A separate validation cohort of about 110 different subjects was used in addition to the approximately 700-subject first cohort.

General study outcomes and caveats: In vitro tests confirmed that a few of the cytomegalovirus-associated TCR beta chains recognize cytomegalovirus antigens. According to the authors, the approach could potentially be generalized to other disease states and immunological phenotypes. In the study, roughly 160 TCR beta chains were listed as associated with cytomegalovirus. In a later analysis, TCRs clustered in the first cohort were found to also tend to co-occur in the 110 or so validation repertoires, with approximately 95% of cluster scores above 0. Most TCR sequences were seen in very few donors, while some public TCRs were found in many individuals. A later analysis had no HLA typing for the validation cohort, so co-occurrence there was scored across all 130 or so repertoires. In both the original and validation cohorts, the classifier was reported to diagnose cytomegalovirus status with high specificity and sensitivity.

Receptor amplification or capture employed the immunoSEQ multiplex PCR assay. Regarding the original processing steps: A statistical classification framework was built to diagnose cytomegalovirus status from the catalog of TCR beta chain sequences. TCRdb holds this immuneACCESS table with in-frame rearrangements only. Some clones are missing; in checked studies, unresolved V genes explain under half, and the rest has no known cause. D and trimming come from the DNA, and the V and J calls and clone size come from that table. This sample comprises about 110,000 clones, about 88% of them detected only once. The ten largest account for about 1.8% of the sample. Trimmed from V: 0 bases; trimmed from J: 6 bases; junction bases lacking a gene match: 9. Sequences LGHNA (CDR1) and YSLEER (CDR2) are obtained from the germline V gene. Reading from cysteine to phenylalanine, the CDR3 counts 17 amino acids. Only CDR3 DNA is held: 51 bases, read in frame from base 1.

Donors formed part of the validation cohort, which comprised 120 subjects and was distinct from the first cohort of 550 to 850 subjects. Notes on this clone: Its antigen remains unidentified. Base qualities are missing; no much larger clone stands one base away.

This sequence originates from a young woman in good health and CMV-seropositive. The chain is made from TRBV4-3 and TRBJ1-4; TRBD1 fits 8 bases in the junction. The sequenced sample consisted of PBMCs. The nucleotide sequence is TGCGCCAGCAGCCAAGAGGGGGGCAGGGGGCGGGATGAAAAACTGTTTTTT. The resulting protein is CASSQEGGRGRDEKLFF.